Shown below are 29 T cell receptor beta chains from a single sample sequenced in a study of radiation and T cells in renal cell carcinoma. Time point reported: baseline pretreatment blood. Noted treatment: 15 Gy SBRT to primary tumor, nephrectomy 4 weeks later. Data came from immunoSEQ multiplex PCR; TCRdb stores just in-frame clones and leaves some out. In the table there are 130,000 or so clones, roughly 80% of which are singletons. The specimen comprised blood, sampled from a patient whose treatment included radiotherapy and nephrectomy. Receptors were obtained from a woman aged 45-60 years with renal cell carcinoma.

This rearrangement joins TRBV25-1 to TRBJ2-3; the D gene could be TRBD1 or TRBD2 (5 bases each). The germline gives CDR1 MGHDK, CDR2 SYGVNS. The V end lost 8 bases, the J end lost 6 bases, and 9 bases lay between the germline ends. The CDR3 length is 11 residues. The CDR3 DNA is TGTGCCAGCGAGGGGTTGGATACGCAGTATTTT. Protein sequence: CASEGLDTQYF.

V gene TRBV28 combines with J gene TRBJ2-3; TRBD1 or TRBD2 may be the D gene (5 bases each). Germline V gives CDR1 MDHEN, CDR2 SYDVKM. CDR3 length equals 14 residues. V shed 6 bases and J shed 1 base, with 11 bases lying between them. CDR3 in DNA: TGTGCCAGCAGGGGAGTGGGGGGCACAGATACGCAGTATTTT. This gives the protein CASRGVGGTDTQYF.

This clone was detected a few times. The rearrangement joins TRBV28 to TRBJ1-6; D remains unclear. The V end was cut by 6 bases, the J end by 0 bases, with 12 bases between. From germline, CDR1 is MDHEN and CDR2 SYDVKM. The CDR3 contains 16 residues. CDR3 loop: CASRPGASSYNSPLHF. CDR3 coding DNA: TGTGCCAGCAGGCCGGGCGCGAGCTCCTATAATTCACCCCTCCACTTT.

This chain connects TRBV4-2 to TRBJ1-4; TRBD1 aligns across 10 bases. V was pared by 4 bases and J by 6 bases, with 8 bases of the junction left unmatched. This CDR3 comprises 16 residues. Looked up from germline, CDR1 is LGHNA and CDR2 is YNFKEQ. CDR3 DNA: TGTGCCAGCAGCCGCTTCGGACAGGGGGATGATGAAAAACTGTTTTTT. Translating it yields CASSRFGQGDDEKLFF.

The chain recombines TRBV6-5 with TRBJ1-1; tentative D call: TRBD1 (6 bases). Trimming removed 5 bases from V and 11 bases from J, with 21 bases in between. CDR3 length equals 14 residues. The germline gives CDR1 MNHEY, CDR2 SVGAGI. CDR3 bases: TGTGCCAGCAGTCACCCAGGGACAACGGGGGTGGCTTTCTTT. Amino acid sequence: CASSHPGTTGVAFF.

The V call is TRBV18, the J call TRBJ2-7; D is uncertain. The CDR3 consists of 14 residues. CDR1 and CDR2 from the germline V gene are KGHSH and LQKENI. Trimming cost V 0 bases and J 2 bases, with 8 bases left between them. CDR3 in DNA: TGTGCCAGCTCACCACCCAGCCACACCTACGAGCAGTACTTC. This sequence encodes CASSPPSHTYEQYF. Filled out from reference TRBV18 and TRBJ2-7, the complete variable domain reads NAGVMQNPRHLVRRRGQEARLRCSPMKGHSHVYWYRQLPEEGLKFMVYLQKENIIDESGMPKERFSAEFPKEGPSILRIQQVVRGDSAAYFCASSPPSHTYEQYFGPGTRLTVT.

J is TRBJ1-1 and V is TRBV5-1, with a tentative D call TRBD1 (5 bases). Between the trimmed V and J ends, which lost 3 bases and 0 bases, there was a span of 15 bases. From germline, CDR1 is SGHRS and CDR2 YFSETQ. The CDR3 is 16 residues long. The CDR3 protein is CASSSRGGIMNTEAFF. CDR3 DNA sequence: TGCGCCAGCAGCTCGCGCGGGGGGATTATGAACACTGAAGCTTTCTTT.

This rearrangement joins TRBV2 to TRBJ1-6; unclear D gene. In germline, CDR1 is SNHLY, CDR2 FYNNEI. Trimming took off 3 bases at V and 7 bases at J, with 13 bases between the two ends. The CDR3 runs to 15 residues. CDR3 loop: CASSDVRVLNSPLHF. The DNA of the CDR3 is TGTGCCAGCAGTGACGTCCGGGTCTTGAATTCACCCCTCCACTTT.

J is TRBJ2-7 and V is TRBV5-8; the D gene is possibly TRBD2 (7 bases). The CDR3 loop spans 15 amino acids. Trimming took off 5 bases at V and 4 bases at J, with 19 bases between the two ends. The germline V gene has CDR1 SGHTS and CDR2 YDEGEE. CDR3 DNA: TGTGCCAGCAGTATCGCCACAGGGAGGGAATACGAGCAGTACTTC. It is translated as CASSIATGREYEQYF.

This chain joins TRBV5-1 and TRBJ2-3, with D uncertain. The CDR3 runs 17 residues. CDR1 SGHRS and CDR2 YFSETQ come from the germline V gene. The germline V and J ends were trimmed by 5 bases and 2 bases, with 21 bases remaining between them. DNA for the CDR3: TGCGCCAGCAGAAAGGGTACGGCAGAACTGGCCACAGATACGCAGTATTTT. Protein product: CASRKGTAELATDTQYF.

This chain connects TRBV19 to TRBJ1-6, with TRBD1 matching over 8 bases. This CDR3 is 14 amino acids long. The germline V gene has CDR1 LNHDA and CDR2 SQIVND (reference sequence). The trim removed 4 bases at V and 7 bases at J, leaving 3 bases unmatched. The CDR3 here is CASSKRTGNSPLHF. The CDR3, as DNA: TGTGCCAGTAGTAAGCGGACAGGGAATTCACCCCTCCACTTT.

The V call is TRBV21-1, the J call TRBJ2-2; the table's D call TRBD2 went unverified against the DNA. TRBV21-1 is a pseudogene. This CDR3 region has 14 residues. The CDR3 sequence is CASSKPGDTGELFF. In DNA, the CDR3 is TGTGCCAGCAGCAAACCGGGTGACACCGGGGAGCTGTTTTTT.

This rearrangement joins TRBV28 to TRBJ1-2; 7 bases align to TRBD1. J was trimmed by 4 bases and V by 1 base; bases with no gene match: 6. The CDR3 runs 15 residues. The germline V gene encodes CDR1 MDHEN and CDR2 SYDVKM. This CDR3 is CASSLSQGVGYGYTF. The CDR3 coding sequence is TGTGCCAGCAGTTTATCTCAGGGGGTAGGCTATGGCTACACCTTC.

V usage is TRBV18 and J usage is TRBJ1-5; tentative D call: TRBD1 (6 bases). From germline, CDR1 is KGHSH and CDR2 LQKENI. Trimming stripped 2 bases from V and 4 bases from J, with 12 bases between. The CDR3 is 15 residues long. The CDR3 reads CASSPVGTPNQPQHF. The CDR3 DNA is TGTGCCAGCTCACCAGTCGGGACACCGAATCAGCCCCAGCATTTT. Based on the CDR3 plus reference TRBV18 and TRBJ1-5, the full variable domain is NAGVMQNPRHLVRRRGQEARLRCSPMKGHSHVYWYRQLPEEGLKFMVYLQKENIIDESGMPKERFSAEFPKEGPSILRIQQVVRGDSAAYFCASSPVGTPNQPQHFGDGTRLSIL.

This clone has just one count. For the CDR3, the DNA is TGTGCCAGCAGCTTGGCCGTGGGACAGAGGGATGAGCAGTTCTTC. This codes for CASSLAVGQRDEQFF. The V call is TRBV5-6, the J call TRBJ2-1; 7 bases are shared with TRBD1. This CDR3 has 15 residues. V shed 0 bases, J shed 8 bases, and the junction held 8 bases outside the gene matches. Germline loops: CDR1 SGHDT, CDR2 YYEEEE. Combining the CDR3 with reference TRBV5-6 and TRBJ2-1 gives the whole variable domain DAGVTQSPTHLIKTRGQQVTLRCSPKSGHDTVSWYQQALGQGPQFIFQYYEEEERQRGNFPDRFSGHQFPNYSSELNVNALLLGDSALYLCASSLAVGQRDEQFFGPGTRLTVL.

The chain is built from TRBV29-1 and TRBJ2-2, with D hard to call. Germline V gene data show CDR1 as SQVTM and CDR2 as ANQGSEA. The CDR3 is 13 amino acids. The V gene lost 3 bases and the J gene lost 1 base, with 6 bases spanning the gap. CDR3 DNA sequence: TGCAGCGTTGAGTCCGGGAACACCGGGGAGCTGTTTTTT. Protein product: CSVESGNTGELFF.

This clone was counted a few times. The V gene is TRBV28, the J gene TRBJ1-1, with D perhaps matching TRBD1 (6 bases). Trimming took 5 bases from V and 7 from J, leaving 23 bases between them. Germline CDR1 reads MDHEN; CDR2 reads SYDVKM. This CDR3 region has 16 residues. CDR3 region: CASSRNPGAGRSEAFF. The CDR3 DNA reads as TGTGCCAGCAGTCGCAATCCGGGGGCAGGGAGGAGTGAAGCTTTCTTT.

This clone was recorded a few times. The genes are TRBV19 and TRBJ1-2; no clear D. Trimming took 3 bases from V and 3 from J, leaving 11 bases between them. Germline V gene data show CDR1 as LNHDA and CDR2 as SQIVND (reference sequence). The CDR3 has 14 residues. The CDR3 region has the DNA TGTGCCAGTAGTATTCGTGAAGCCCACTATGGCTACACCTTC. The encoded protein is CASSIREAHYGYTF.

J is TRBJ2-7 and V is TRBV12-2; the listed D gene, TRBD1, was not tested against the DNA. TRBV12-2 has pseudogene status. The CDR3 loop spans 16 amino acids. The CDR3: CASRPSRDRNSYEQYF. Written as DNA, the CDR3 is TGTGCAAGTCGACCCAGCCGGGACAGGAACTCCTACGAGCAGTACTTC.

This chain uses TRBV5-1 with TRBJ2-7; 12 bases align to TRBD2. J gave up 3 bases and V 0 bases, and 4 bases lay outside the gene matches. There are 16 residues in the CDR3. Per germline, CDR1 SGHRS and CDR2 YFSETQ. DNA for the CDR3: TGCGCCAGCAGCTTGGTTAGGACTAGCGGGGTCTACGAGCAGTACTTC. Translated, it gives CASSLVRTSGVYEQYF.

The J gene is TRBJ2-5, the V gene TRBV4-2; 9 bases are shared with TRBD1. The CDR3 length is 17 residues. V gave up 0 bases and J gave up 4 bases; unmatched junction bases: 9. CDR1 is LGHNA and CDR2 is YNFKEQ in the germline V gene. For the CDR3, the DNA is TGTGCCAGCAGCCAAGACCCCGGGACAGGGAAAGGAGAGACCCAGTACTTC. It specifies CASSQDPGTGKGETQYF.

V gene TRBV7-3 combines with J gene TRBJ2-6; D gene unclear. This CDR3 comprises 15 residues. Germline-derived CDR1 and CDR2 are SGHTA and FQGTGA. With 0 bases removed from V and 0 bases from J, the gap between germline ends came to 3 bases. In DNA form, the CDR3 reads TGTGCCAGCAGCTTAACCGGCTCTGGGGCCAACGTCCTGACTTTC. Translated: CASSLTGSGANVLTF.

The genes are TRBV30 and TRBJ1-3, with D unresolved. Trimming removed 5 bases from V and 0 bases from J, with 14 bases in between. Germline V lookup: CDR1 GTSNPN, CDR2 SVGIG (reference sequence). CDR3 size: 15 residues. The CDR3 region is CAWAKGRSSGNTIYF. In nucleotides, the CDR3 is TGTGCCTGGGCGAAAGGGCGGTCCTCTGGAAACACCATATATTTT.

This clone was seen just once. The V call is TRBV9, the J call TRBJ1-1; D remains unclear. This CDR3 is built from 12 residues. V lost 4 bases and J lost 1, with 5 bases in between. CDR1 SGDLS and CDR2 YYNGEE come from the germline V gene. CDR3 bases: TGTGCCAGCAGCACGTCGAACACTGAAGCTTTCTTT. Its translation: CASSTSNTEAFF.

The rearrangement joins TRBV6-6 to TRBJ2-4; D may correspond to TRBD1 or TRBD2 (5 bases each). The ends were cut back, 4 bases at V and 6 bases at J, with 10 bases in the middle. Germline values: CDR1 MNHNY, CDR2 SVGAGI (reference sequence). The CDR3 covers 13 residues. CDR3 DNA: TGTGCCAGCAGTTCCCCGGGGCTAAACATTCAGTACTTC. Protein product: CASSSPGLNIQYF.

V and J are TRBV6-5 and TRBJ1-2; no definite D call. The CDR3 extends over 15 amino acids. Germline loops: CDR1 MNHEY, CDR2 SVGAGI. The V gene lost 7 bases and the J gene lost 8 bases, with 23 bases spanning the gap. CDR3 coding DNA: TGTGCCAGCAATCGGCCGACGGGTGGGGTGGGCGGCTACACCTTC. Translating gives CASNRPTGGVGGYTF.

The chain couples TRBV5-4 to TRBJ1-3; the D gene is possibly TRBD1 (5 bases). This CDR3 spans 16 amino acids. Per germline, CDR1 SGHNT and CDR2 YYREEE (reference sequence). V was pared by 4 bases and J by 0 bases, with 14 bases between. CDR3 residues: CASSPEGPRSGNTIYF. The CDR3 nucleotides read TGTGCCAGCAGCCCAGAGGGACCGCGCTCTGGAAACACCATATATTTT.

This clone appeared once. V usage is TRBV6-5 and J usage is TRBJ1-2; weak D call: TRBD1 (5 bases). The CDR3 spans 13 residues. Between the trimmed V and J ends, which lost 10 bases and 4 bases, there was a span of 16 bases. Germline V gives CDR1 MNHEY, CDR2 SVGAGI. The CDR3 loop is CATRDRNRYGYTF. DNA of the CDR3: TGTGCCACACGGGACCGAAATCGCTATGGCTACACCTTC.

Here the CDR3 DNA reads TGCGCCAGCAGTGCAACAGCAGGGAGAGGCACTGAAGCTTTCTTT. Its translation: CASSATAGRGTEAFF. This rearrangement joins TRBV10-1 to TRBJ1-1; D is possibly TRBD1 (5 bases). Germline V gene sequence: CDR1 WNHNN, CDR2 SYGVQD (reference sequence). The CDR3 is 15 residues long. Trimming left V 4 bases short and J 4 bases short, with 16 bases between.